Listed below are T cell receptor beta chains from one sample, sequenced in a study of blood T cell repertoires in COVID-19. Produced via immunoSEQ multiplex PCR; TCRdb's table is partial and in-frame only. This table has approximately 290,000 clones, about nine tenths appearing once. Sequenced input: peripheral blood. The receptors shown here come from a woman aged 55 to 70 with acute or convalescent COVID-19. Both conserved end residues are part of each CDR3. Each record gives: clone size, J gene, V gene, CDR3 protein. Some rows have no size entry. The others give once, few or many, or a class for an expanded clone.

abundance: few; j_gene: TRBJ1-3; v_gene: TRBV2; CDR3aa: CASVPSQASGNTIYF
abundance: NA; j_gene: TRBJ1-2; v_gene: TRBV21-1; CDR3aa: CASTGLPMICGYKVGYTF
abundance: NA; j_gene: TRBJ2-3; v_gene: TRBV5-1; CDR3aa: CASSRTSGKDTQYF
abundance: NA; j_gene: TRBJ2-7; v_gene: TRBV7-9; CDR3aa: CASRDDSSYEQYF
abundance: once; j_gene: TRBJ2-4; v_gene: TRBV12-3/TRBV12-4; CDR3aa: CASLSGDGNIQYF
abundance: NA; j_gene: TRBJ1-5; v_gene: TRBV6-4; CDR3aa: CASSDYTTGVEQPQHF
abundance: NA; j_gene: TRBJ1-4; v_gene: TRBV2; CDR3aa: CASRRGSTNEKLFF
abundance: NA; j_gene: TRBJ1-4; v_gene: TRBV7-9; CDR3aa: CASSLGGGVEKLFF
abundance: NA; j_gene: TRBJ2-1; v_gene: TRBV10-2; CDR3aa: CASSGLAGNNEQFF
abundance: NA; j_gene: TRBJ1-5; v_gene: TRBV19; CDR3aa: CASRADRDSNQPQHF
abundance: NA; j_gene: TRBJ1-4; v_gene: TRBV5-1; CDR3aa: CASSHQAQPNEKLFF
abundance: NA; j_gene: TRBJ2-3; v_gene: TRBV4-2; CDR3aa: CASSQVEGTSTDTQYF
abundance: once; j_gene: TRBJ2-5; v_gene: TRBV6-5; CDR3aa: CATGLGRGRAETQYF
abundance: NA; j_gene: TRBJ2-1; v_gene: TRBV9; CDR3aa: CASSLGTSEQFF
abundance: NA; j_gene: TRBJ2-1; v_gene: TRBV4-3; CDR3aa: CASSRRTSGRDEQFF
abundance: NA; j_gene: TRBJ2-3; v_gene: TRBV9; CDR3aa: CASSAGTSGRTSTDTQYF
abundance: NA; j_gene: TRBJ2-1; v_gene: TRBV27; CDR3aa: CASSLSVGGRSYEQFF
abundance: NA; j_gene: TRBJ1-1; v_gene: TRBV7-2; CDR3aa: CASSRGLNTEAFF
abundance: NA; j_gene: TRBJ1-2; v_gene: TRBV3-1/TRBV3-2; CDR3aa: CASRQGVRGGYTF
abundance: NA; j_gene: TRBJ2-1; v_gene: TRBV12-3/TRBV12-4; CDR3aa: CASSPQQEQTRFF
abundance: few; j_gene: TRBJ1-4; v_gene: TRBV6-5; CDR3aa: CASEEGAQRPLFF
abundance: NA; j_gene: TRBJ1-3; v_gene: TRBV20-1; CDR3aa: CSASIAGNTIYF
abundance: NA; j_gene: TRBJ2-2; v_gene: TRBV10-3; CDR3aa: CAVSGTGGTGELFF
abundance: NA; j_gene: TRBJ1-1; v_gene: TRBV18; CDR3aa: CASSPPSVMNTEAFF
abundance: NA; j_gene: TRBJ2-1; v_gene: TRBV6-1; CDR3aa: CASSGLAGGPRDEQFF
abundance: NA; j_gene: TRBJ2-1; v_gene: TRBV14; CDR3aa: CASSRQVSSYNEQFF
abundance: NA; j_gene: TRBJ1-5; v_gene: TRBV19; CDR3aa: CASRTGQGIFQPQHF
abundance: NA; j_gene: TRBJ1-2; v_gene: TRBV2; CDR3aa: CASVLSQGLYGYTF
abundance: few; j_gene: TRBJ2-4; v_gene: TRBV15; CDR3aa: CATSSEGQGFDIQYF
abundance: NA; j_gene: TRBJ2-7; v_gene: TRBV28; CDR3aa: CASSSGYEQYF
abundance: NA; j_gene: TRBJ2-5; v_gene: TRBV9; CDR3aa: CASSDGTGGGLGETQYF
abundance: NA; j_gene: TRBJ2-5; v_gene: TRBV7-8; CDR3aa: CASSLVGGGAGETQYF
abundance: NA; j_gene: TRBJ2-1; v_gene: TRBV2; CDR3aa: CASSGVLINSNEQFF
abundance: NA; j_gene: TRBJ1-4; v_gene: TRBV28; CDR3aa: CASSVTGLTNEKLFF
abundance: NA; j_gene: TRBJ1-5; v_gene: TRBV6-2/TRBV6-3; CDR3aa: CASSPTGGNQPQHF
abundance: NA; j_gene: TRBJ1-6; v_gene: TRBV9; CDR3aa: CASSVSPGQGQGLHF
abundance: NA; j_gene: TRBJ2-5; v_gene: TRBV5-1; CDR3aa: CASSFGQAQETQYF
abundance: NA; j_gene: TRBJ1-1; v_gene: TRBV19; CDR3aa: CASKWTANTEAFF
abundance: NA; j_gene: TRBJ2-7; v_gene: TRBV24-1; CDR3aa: CATSDAGFGPSGYEQYF
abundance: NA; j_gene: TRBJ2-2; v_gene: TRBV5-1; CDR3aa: CASSLVVGVSTGELFF
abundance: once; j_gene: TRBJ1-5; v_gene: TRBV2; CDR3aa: CASRRGQQPQHF
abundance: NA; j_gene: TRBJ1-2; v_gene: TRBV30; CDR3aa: CAWNEGYGYTF
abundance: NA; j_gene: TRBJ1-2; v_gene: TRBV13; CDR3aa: CASSVRDRGLHYGYTF
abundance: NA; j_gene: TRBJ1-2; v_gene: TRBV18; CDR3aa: CASSRQGPFNYGYTF
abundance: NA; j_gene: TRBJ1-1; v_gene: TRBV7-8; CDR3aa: CASSFVRGEAFF
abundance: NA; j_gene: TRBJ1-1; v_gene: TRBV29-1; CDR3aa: CSGRAGGTEAFF
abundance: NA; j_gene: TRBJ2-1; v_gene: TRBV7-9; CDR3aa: CASSSGRDNEQFF
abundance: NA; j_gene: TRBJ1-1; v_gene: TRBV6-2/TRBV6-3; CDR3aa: CASSRGWTEAFF
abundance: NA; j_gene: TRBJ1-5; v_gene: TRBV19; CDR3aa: CASSIGRGGGNQPQHF
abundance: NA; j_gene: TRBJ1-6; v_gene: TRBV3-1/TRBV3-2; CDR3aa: CASSQAGQGDSPLHF
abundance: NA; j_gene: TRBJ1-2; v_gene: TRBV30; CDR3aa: CAWSEQGIYGYTF
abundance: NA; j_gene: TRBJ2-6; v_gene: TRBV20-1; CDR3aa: CSASWRTGANVLTF
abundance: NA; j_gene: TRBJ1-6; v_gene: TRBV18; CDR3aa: CASSPRTFRTDNSPLHF